This TCR beta chain is from a study of control samples from healthy donors and cancer patients. This CDR3 is 13 amino acids long. CDR1 and CDR2 from the germline V gene are MNHEY and SVGAGI. Trimming took off 5 bases at V and 5 bases at J, with 10 bases between the two ends. The method was immunoSEQ multiplex PCR; TCRdb's version includes in-frame clones alone and lacks a portion of them. Among 22,000 or so clones listed, approximately 90% were seen once. The TCR comes from an older woman with head and neck cancer. The sample consisted of PBMCs. The chain is built from TRBV6-5 and TRBJ2-4, with D possibly being TRBD1 (5 bases). The CDR3 bases are TGTGCCAGCAGTACACAGGTGGAAAACATTCAGTACTTC. Encoded protein: CASSTQVENIQYF.